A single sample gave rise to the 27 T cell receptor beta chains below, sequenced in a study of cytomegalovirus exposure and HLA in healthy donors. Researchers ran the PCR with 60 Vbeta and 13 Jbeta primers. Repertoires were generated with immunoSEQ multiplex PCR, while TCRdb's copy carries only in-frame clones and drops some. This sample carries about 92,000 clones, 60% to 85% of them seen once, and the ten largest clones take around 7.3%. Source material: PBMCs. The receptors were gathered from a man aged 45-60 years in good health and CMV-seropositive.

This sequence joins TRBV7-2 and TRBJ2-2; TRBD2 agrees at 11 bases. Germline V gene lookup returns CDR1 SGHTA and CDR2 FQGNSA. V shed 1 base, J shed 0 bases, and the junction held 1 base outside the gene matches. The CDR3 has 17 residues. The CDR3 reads CASSLVAGGANTGELFF. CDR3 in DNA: TGTGCCAGCAGCTTAGTAGCGGGGGGGGCGAACACCGGGGAGCTGTTTTTT. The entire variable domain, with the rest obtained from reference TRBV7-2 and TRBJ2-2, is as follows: GAGVSQSPSNKVTEKGKDVELRCDPISGHTALYWYRQSLGQGLEFLIYFQGNSAPDKSGLPSDRFSAERTGGSVSTLTIQRTQQEDSAVYLCASSLVAGGANTGELFFGEGSRLTVL.

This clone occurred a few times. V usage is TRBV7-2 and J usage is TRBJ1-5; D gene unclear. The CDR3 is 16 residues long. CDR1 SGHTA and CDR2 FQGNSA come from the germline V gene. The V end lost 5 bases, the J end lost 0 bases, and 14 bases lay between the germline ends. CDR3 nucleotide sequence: TGTGCCAGCAGCCCCGACGCCTACTATAGCAATCAGCCCCAGCATTTT. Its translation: CASSPDAYYSNQPQHF. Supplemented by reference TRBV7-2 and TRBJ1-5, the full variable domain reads GAGVSQSPSNKVTEKGKDVELRCDPISGHTALYWYRQSLGQGLEFLIYFQGNSAPDKSGLPSDRFSAERTGGSVSTLTIQRTQQEDSAVYLCASSPDAYYSNQPQHFGDGTRLSIL.

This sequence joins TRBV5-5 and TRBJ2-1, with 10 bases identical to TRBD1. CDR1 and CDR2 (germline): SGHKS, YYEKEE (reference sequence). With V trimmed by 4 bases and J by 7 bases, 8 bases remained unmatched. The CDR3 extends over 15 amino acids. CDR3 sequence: CASSQTGTGVNEQFF. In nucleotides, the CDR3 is TGTGCCAGCAGCCAGACCGGGACAGGGGTGAATGAGCAGTTCTTC.

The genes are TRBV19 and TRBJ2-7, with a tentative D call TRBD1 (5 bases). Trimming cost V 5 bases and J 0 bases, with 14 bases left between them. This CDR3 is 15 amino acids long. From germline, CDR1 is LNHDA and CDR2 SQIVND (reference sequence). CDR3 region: CASSPQAGPSYEQYF. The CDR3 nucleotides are TGTGCCAGTAGTCCGCAGGCAGGGCCCTCCTACGAGCAGTACTTC.

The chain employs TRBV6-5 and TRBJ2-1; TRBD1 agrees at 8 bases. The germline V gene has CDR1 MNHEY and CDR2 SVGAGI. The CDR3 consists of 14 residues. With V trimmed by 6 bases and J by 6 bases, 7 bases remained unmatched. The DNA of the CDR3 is TGTGCCAGCAGCAAACAGGGGGTCAGCAATGAGCAGTTCTTC. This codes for CASSKQGVSNEQFF.

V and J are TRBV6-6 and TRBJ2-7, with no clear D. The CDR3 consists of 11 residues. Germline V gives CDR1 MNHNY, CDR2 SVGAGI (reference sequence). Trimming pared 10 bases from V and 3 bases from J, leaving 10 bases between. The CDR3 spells CATGSDYEQYF. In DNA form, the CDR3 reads TGTGCCACCGGGTCCGACTACGAGCAGTACTTC.

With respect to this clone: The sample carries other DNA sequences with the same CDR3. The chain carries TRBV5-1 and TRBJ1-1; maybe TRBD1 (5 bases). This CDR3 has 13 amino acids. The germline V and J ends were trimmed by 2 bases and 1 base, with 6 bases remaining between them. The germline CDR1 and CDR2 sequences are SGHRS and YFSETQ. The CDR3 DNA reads TGCGCCAGCAGCTTCGGACAGAACACTGAAGCTTTCTTT. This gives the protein CASSFGQNTEAFF.

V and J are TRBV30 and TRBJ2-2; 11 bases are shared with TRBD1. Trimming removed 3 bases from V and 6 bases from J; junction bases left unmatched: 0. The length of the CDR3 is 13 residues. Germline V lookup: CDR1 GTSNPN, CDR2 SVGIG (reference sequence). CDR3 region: CAWRGQGAGELFF. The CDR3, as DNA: TGTGCCTGGAGGGGACAGGGGGCCGGGGAGCTGTTTTTT.

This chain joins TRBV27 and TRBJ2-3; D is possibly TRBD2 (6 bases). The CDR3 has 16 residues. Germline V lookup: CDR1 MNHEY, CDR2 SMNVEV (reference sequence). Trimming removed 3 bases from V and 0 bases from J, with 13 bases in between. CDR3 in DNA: TGTGCCAGCAGTTTTCCCGGGGGTCTTAGCACAGATACGCAGTATTTT. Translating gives CASSFPGGLSTDTQYF.

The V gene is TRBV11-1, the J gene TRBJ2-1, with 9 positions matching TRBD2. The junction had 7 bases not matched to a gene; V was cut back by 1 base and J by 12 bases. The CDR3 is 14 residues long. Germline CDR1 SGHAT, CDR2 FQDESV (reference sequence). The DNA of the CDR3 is TGTGCCAGCAGCTTAGGCCTAGCGGGGTCTTGGCAGTTCTTC. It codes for CASSLGLAGSWQFF.

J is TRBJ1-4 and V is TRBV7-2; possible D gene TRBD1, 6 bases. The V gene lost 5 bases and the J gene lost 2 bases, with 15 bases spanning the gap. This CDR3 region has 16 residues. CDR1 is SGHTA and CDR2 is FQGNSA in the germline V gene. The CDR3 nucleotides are TGTGCCAGCAGCCATTCACAGGGTCTCACTAATGAAAAACTGTTTTTT. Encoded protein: CASSHSQGLTNEKLFF.

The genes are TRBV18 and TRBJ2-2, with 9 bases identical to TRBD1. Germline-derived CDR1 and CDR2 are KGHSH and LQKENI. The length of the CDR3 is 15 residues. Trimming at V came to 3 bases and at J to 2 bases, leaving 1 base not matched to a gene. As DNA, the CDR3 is TGTGCCAGCTCACCGACAGGGGGAAACACCGGGGAGCTGTTTTTT. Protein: CASSPTGGNTGELFF.

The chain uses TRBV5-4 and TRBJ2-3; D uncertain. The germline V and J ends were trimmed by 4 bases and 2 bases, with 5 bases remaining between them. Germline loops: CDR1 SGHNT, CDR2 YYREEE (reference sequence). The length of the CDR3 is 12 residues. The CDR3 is CASSQDTDTQYF. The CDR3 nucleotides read TGTGCCAGCAGCCAGGACACAGATACGCAGTATTTT.

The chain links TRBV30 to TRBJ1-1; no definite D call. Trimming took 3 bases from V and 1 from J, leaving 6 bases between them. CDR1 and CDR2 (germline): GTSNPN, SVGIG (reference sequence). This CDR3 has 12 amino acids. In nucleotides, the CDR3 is TGTGCCTGGAGGAGACAGAACACTGAAGCTTTCTTT. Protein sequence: CAWRRQNTEAFF.

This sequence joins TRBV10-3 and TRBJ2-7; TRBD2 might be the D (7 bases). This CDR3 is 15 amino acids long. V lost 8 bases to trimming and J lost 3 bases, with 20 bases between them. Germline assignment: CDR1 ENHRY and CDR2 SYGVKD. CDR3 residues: CAISESGGAFYEQYF. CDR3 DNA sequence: TGTGCCATCTCGGAGTCTGGGGGGGCCTTCTACGAGCAGTACTTC.

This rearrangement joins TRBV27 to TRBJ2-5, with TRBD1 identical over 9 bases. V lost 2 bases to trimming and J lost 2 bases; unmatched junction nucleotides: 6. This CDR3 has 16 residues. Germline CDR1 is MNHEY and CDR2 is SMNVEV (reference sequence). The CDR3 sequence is CASSLGDRESQETQYF. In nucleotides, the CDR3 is TGTGCCAGCAGTTTAGGGGACAGGGAATCTCAAGAGACCCAGTACTTC.

CDR3 amino acids: CAGNRGGAEAFF. CDR3 coding DNA: TGTGCCGGAAACAGGGGTGGCGCTGAAGCTTTCTTT. V is TRBV30 and J is TRBJ1-1; 7 nucleotides match TRBD1. V lost 8 bases, J lost 6 bases, and 9 bases stayed unmatched. CDR1 is GTSNPN, CDR2 SVGIG, per germline (reference sequence). The CDR3 extends over 12 amino acids.

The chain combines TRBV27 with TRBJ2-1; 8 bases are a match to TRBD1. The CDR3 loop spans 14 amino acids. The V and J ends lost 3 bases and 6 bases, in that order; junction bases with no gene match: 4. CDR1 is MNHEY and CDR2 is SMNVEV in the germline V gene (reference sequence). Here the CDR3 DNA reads TGTGCCAGCAGTTTCTACGGGACAGGCAATGAGCAGTTCTTC. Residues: CASSFYGTGNEQFF.

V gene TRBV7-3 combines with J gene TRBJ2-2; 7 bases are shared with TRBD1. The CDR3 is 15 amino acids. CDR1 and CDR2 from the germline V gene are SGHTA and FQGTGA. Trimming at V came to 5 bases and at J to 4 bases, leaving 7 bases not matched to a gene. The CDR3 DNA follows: TGTGCCAGCAGCCCTGTGACAGGGTTCACCGGGGAGCTGTTTTTT. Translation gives CASSPVTGFTGELFF.

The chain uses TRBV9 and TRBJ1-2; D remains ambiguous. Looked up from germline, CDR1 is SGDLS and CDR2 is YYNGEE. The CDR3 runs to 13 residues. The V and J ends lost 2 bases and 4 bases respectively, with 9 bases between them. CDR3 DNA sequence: TGTGCCAGCAGCGTCGGTTCTCTCTATGGCTACACCTTC. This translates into CASSVGSLYGYTF.

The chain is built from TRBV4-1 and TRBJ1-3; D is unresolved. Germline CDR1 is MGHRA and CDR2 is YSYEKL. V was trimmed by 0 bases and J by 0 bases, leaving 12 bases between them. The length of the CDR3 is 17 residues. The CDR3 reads CASSQDRQVGSGNTIYF. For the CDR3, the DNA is TGCGCCAGCAGCCAAGATCGGCAGGTCGGCTCTGGAAACACCATATATTTT.

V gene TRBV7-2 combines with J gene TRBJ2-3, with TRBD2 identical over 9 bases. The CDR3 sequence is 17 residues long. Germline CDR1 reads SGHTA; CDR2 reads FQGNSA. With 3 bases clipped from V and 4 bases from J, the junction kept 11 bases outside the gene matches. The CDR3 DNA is TGTGCCAGCAGCTTGGGTTTAGCGCGGGGGGGCTCAGATACGCAGTATTTT. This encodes CASSLGLARGGSDTQYF.

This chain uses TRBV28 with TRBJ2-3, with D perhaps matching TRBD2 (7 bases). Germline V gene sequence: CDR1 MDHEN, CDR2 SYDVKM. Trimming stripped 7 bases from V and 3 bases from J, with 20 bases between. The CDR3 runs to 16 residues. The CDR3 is CASTPGWGGWTDTQYF. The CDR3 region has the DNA TGTGCCAGCACCCCGGGTTGGGGGGGCTGGACAGATACGCAGTATTTT. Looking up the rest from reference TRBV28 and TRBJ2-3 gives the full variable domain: DVKVTQSSRYLVKRTGEKVFLECVQDMDHENMFWYRQDPGLGLRLIYFSYDVKMKEKGDIPEGYSVSREKKERFSLILESASTNQTSMYLCASTPGWGGWTDTQYFGPGTRLTVL.

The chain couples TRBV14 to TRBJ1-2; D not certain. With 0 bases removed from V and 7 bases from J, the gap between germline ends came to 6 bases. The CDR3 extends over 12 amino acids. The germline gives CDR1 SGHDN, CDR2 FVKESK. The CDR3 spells CASSQERGGYTF. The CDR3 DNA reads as TGTGCCAGCAGCCAAGAACGGGGTGGCTACACCTTC.

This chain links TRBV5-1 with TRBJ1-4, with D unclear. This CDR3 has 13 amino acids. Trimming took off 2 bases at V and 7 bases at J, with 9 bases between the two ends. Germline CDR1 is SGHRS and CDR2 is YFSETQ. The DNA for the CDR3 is TGCGCCAGCAGCTTACCGGGATCTGAAAAACTGTTTTTT. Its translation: CASSLPGSEKLFF.

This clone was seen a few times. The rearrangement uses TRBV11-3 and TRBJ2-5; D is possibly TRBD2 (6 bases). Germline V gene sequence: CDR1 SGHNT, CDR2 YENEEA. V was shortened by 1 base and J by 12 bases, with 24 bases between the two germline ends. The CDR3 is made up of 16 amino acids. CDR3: CASSLGERDLDFCEYF. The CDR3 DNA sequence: TGTGCCAGCAGCTTAGGTGAACGGGACTTAGACTTTTGTGAGTACTTC.

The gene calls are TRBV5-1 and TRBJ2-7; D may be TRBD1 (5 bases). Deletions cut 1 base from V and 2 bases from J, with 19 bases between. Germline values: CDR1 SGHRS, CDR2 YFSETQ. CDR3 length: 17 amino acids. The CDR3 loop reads CASSLRIDSLVPYEQYF. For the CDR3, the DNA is TGCGCCAGCAGCTTGAGGATCGACAGCCTAGTCCCCTACGAGCAGTACTTC.